Following are 5 T cell receptor beta chains from one sample sequenced in a study of PD-1 blockade in classical Hodgkin lymphoma (dated by TCRdb to 2020 to 2022). The time point label, as the study defines it: cycle 4 day 1 (C4D1), after less than 7 weeks of nivolumab. Every trial patient had relapsed after autologous stem cell transplantation, and cohorts A, B and C differed in prior brentuximab vedotin exposure. Using a Miltenyi CD8+ T cell isolation kit, CD8+ T cells were purified from thawed PBMCs through magnetic negative selection. The library was produced with the immunoSEQ multiplex PCR assay. TCRdb provides this immuneACCESS table in a form limited to in-frame rearrangements. Some clones are lacking; in checked studies, under half of them reflect an unresolved V gene, and why the rest are absent is not known. The sample yields about 2,300 clones; approximately 70% were counted once. About 70% of the sample rests with the top ten.

The sample in question was CD8+ T cells from blood, obtained before the fourth cycle of nivolumab. The receptors stem from a human donor with classical Hodgkin lymphoma.

The chain is built from TRBV19 and TRBJ1-5; D unresolved. Looked up from germline, CDR1 is LNHDA and CDR2 is SQIVND (reference sequence). V shed 3 bases and J shed 0 bases, with 12 bases lying between them. The CDR3 consists of 16 residues. CDR3 in amino acids: CASSIWAGDSNQPQHF. The CDR3 DNA reads as TGTGCCAGTAGTATTTGGGCCGGAGATAGCAATCAGCCCCAGCATTTT.

This clone has a handful of counts. The CDR3 region is CASSLFREDGYTF. The CDR3 coding sequence is TGTGCCAGCAGTTTATTCAGGGAGGATGGCTACACCTTC. J is TRBJ1-2 and V is TRBV27; maybe TRBD1 (5 bases). CDR3 size: 13 residues. Trimming took off 1 base at V and 6 bases at J, with 9 bases between the two ends. Germline CDR1 reads MNHEY; CDR2 reads SMNVEV (reference sequence).

V and J are TRBV10-3 and TRBJ2-2; TRBD1 agrees at 9 bases. J was trimmed by 4 bases and V by 10 bases; bases with no gene match: 13. Looked up from germline, CDR1 is ENHRY and CDR2 is SYGVKD. This CDR3 region has 16 residues. CDR3 nucleotides: TGTGCCACCGTTGCCGGGGACAGGGTTGGCACCGGGGAGCTGTTTTTT. This gives the protein CATVAGDRVGTGELFF.

This clone came up once. This chain links TRBV9 with TRBJ1-1; a weak D match, TRBD1 (5 bases). The V gene's germline CDR1 is SGDLS and CDR2 YYNGEE. V was shortened by 1 base and J by 1 base, with 11 bases between the two germline ends. The CDR3 consists of 15 residues. CDR3 in amino acids: CASSVTGRANTEAFF. CDR3 bases: TGTGCCAGCAGCGTAACAGGACGGGCGAACACTGAAGCTTTCTTT.

This clone has only one observation. The V and J genes are TRBV19 and TRBJ2-7; D is possibly TRBD2 (5 bases). V gave up 6 bases and J gave up 6 bases, with 15 bases separating them. This CDR3 comprises 13 residues. Germline V gene data show CDR1 as LNHDA and CDR2 as SQIVND (reference sequence). The CDR3: CASSPGNRGEQYF. CDR3 in DNA: TGTGCCAGTAGCCCGGGAAATCGAGGCGAGCAGTACTTC.